The rows below give T cell receptor beta chains drawn from one sample of a study of vaccination effects on CD4 cells after COVID-19. The repertoire was sequenced with immunoSEQ multiplex PCR; TCRdb's copy has only in-frame clones and lacks some. The sample has 26,000 or so clones, roughly two thirds seen once. These receptors lack a known antigen. This sample comprised CD4+ T cells from PBMCs cultured with SARS-CoV-2 spike peptides, obtained before COVID-19 vaccination. These receptors were collected from a human donor who received a COVID-19 vaccine. The CDR3 runs from the conserved cysteine through the conserved F or W. The D gene is left open where the match is weak. Size is stated for part of the rows, as once, few or many counts, or as a class when the clone is expanded.

TRBV5-1,TRBJ1-4,few,.,TGCGCCAGCAGCTCCCAGGGAGCAACTAATGAAAAACTGTTTTTT,CASSSQGATNEKLFF
TRBV6-2/TRBV6-3,TRBJ2-2,.,TRBD2,TGTGCCAGCAGTTACCACCCCAGACTAGCGGGGGGGAGCGCCGGGGAGCTGTTTTTT,CASSYHPRLAGGSAGELFF
TRBV5-1,TRBJ2-1,.,.,TGCGCCAGCAGCTTAACCGAACGGGTCCAGTTCTTC,CASSLTERVQFF
TRBV7-9,TRBJ1-2,.,TRBD1,TGTGCCAGCAGCCCCGGGACAGACTACTATGGCTACACCTTC,CASSPGTDYYGYTF
TRBV14,TRBJ2-7,few,TRBD2,TGTGCCAGCAGCCCCGGACTAGCGGGGAGCTACGAGCAGTACTTC,CASSPGLAGSYEQYF
TRBV7-6,TRBJ1-1,.,TRBD1,TGTGCCAGCAGCGCAGCAGGGGGCACTGAAGCTTTCTTT,CASSAAGGTEAFF
TRBV2,TRBJ1-4,few,.,TGTGCCAGCCGGCAGGGTGGGGAAAAACTGTTTTTT,CASRQGGEKLFF
TRBV27,TRBJ2-2,.,.,TGTGCCAGCAGTTTGGGTCGACCCGGGGAGCTGTTTTTT,CASSLGRPGELFF
TRBV19,TRBJ1-5,few,.,TGTGCCAGTAGTATGGTGGGAGGCAATCAGCCCCAGCATTTT,CASSMVGGNQPQHF
TRBV12-3/TRBV12-4,TRBJ2-1,.,TRBD2,TGTGCCAGCAGTGAAGAGCGGGGACGGCGGTTCTTC,CASSEERGRRFF
TRBV25-1,TRBJ2-1,.,TRBD1,TGTGCCAGCTCCTTGCAGGGGGCGGCCTACAATGAGCAGTTCTTC,CASSLQGAAYNEQFF
TRBV5-1,TRBJ2-2,.,.,TGCGCCAGCAGCTTACCTAGCAACACCGGGGAGCTGTTTTTT,CASSLPSNTGELFF
TRBV20-1,TRBJ1-6,few,.,TGCAGTGCTAGTGTAGGTAGAAATTCACCCCTCCACTTT,CSASVGRNSPLHF
TRBV4-1,TRBJ2-1,.,TRBD2,TGCGCCAGCAGGAAAAGCAGCGGGAGATCTAATGAGCAGTTCTTC,CASRKSSGRSNEQFF
TRBV6-5,TRBJ1-5,.,.,TGTGCCAGCAGCCGACCTTTTGAGCCCCAGCATTTT,CASSRPFEPQHF